The table lists the clone carrying this TCR beta chain with a count of one. The antigen remains unidentified. Researchers ran the PCR with 60 Vbeta and 13 Jbeta primers. Only in-frame clones appear in the TCRdb table, and some are missing; sequencing was by immunoSEQ multiplex PCR. The table records approximately 79,000 clones, around 76% of them present only once. The germline gives CDR1 LNHDA, CDR2 SQIVND (reference sequence). Trimming left V 2 bases short and J 4 bases short, with 18 bases between. This CDR3 is built from 17 residues. This sample was taken from a study of cytomegalovirus exposure and HLA in healthy donors. Findings and limits, study-wide: In vitro assays verified that three CMV-associated chains recognized CMV antigens specifically. Cytomegalovirus association was listed for about 150 TCR beta chains.

V and J are TRBV19 and TRBJ1-5, with a weak D call TRBD1 (5 bases). This receptor was identified in a male donor in good health and CMV-seropositive. Sequencing was done on a sample of PBMCs. The CDR3 DNA sequence: TGTGCCAGTAGTATAAAGAGGCAGGGAGGAGTAAATCAGCCCCAGCATTTT. Translation gives CASSIKRQGGVNQPQHF.